This T cell receptor beta chain was recorded in a study of blood T cell repertoires in COVID-19. Study context: Spain, Italy and the United States supplied samples that represented acute and convalescent COVID-19. PBMCs, B-cell-depleted T cells, or T cells were the source of the cDNA or gDNA that made up the material.

Under the authors' procedure: Reference gene primer amplification yielded estimated nucleated cell counts. The protocol was immunoSEQ multiplex PCR, while the TCRdb copy is restricted to in-frame clones and leaves out a portion. That table gives V, J and clone size, and the DNA gave D and trimming. The sample contains about 220,000 clones, around 82% of which appear only once. Germline V gene lookup returns CDR1 MNHEY and CDR2 SMNVEV (reference sequence). Trimming took 3 bases from V and 8 from J, leaving 13 bases between them. The CDR3 has 13 amino acids. The sample taken for sequencing was peripheral blood. This chain uses TRBV27 with TRBJ1-2; D perhaps matches TRBD1 (6 bases). The clonotype originates from a woman aged 70-85 years with acute or convalescent COVID-19. As DNA, the CDR3 is TGTGCCAGCAGTTTCCAGGGGAGAGGGGGCTACACCTTC. Protein product: CASSFQGRGGYTF.